The text below deals with one TCR beta chain. Its cognate antigen is unknown. This specimen belongs to a study of T cells after yellow fever vaccination. As TCR cDNA was made by 5'RACE template switching, a universal primer site and UMIs were added. MiXCR, run by TCRdb on the 5' RACE reads, gives a single entry per CDR3 protein. The sample has about 170,000 distinct CDR3 sequences; roughly 11% are singletons. This CDR3 has 13 residues. Germline CDR1 is SQVTM and CDR2 is ANQGSEA. V was trimmed by 6 bases and J by 0 bases, leaving 12 bases between them. Whole-study findings and limits: Peaking on day 5 versus 15, the secondary response was faster but weaker.

This chain connects TRBV29-1 to TRBJ2-7, with D uncertain. The sequencing used CD8+ T cells sorted from PBMCs, collected 15 days after the yellow fever booster vaccination. The source is a man between 18 and 29 years old who received the YFV17D yellow fever vaccine. CDR3 residues: CSVEDRYSYEQYF. CDR3 coding DNA: TGCAGCGTCGAGGACCGCTACTCCTACGAGCAGTACTTC.